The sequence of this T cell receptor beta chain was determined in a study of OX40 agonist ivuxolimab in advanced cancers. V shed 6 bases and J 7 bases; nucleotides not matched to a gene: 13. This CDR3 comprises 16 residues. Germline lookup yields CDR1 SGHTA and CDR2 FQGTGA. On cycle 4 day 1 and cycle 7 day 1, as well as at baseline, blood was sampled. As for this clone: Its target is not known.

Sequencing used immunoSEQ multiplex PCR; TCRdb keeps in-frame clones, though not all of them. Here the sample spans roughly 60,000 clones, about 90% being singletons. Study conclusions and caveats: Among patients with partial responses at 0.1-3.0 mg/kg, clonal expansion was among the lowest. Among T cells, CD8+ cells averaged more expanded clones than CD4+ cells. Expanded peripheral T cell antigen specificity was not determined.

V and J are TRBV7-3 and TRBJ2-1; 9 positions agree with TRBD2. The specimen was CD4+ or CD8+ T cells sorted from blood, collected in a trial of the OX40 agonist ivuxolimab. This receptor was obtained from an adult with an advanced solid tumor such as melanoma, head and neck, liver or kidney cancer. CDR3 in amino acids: CASSLVGAGGDNEQFF. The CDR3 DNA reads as TGTGCCAGCAGTTTAGTCGGTGCGGGAGGGGATAATGAGCAGTTCTTC.